What follows are 14 T cell receptor beta chains derived from one specimen sequenced in a study of CD8+ T cells in alopecia areata. cDNA prepared by RNA extraction and subsequent reverse transcription served as the template for sequencing. Profiled with immunoSEQ multiplex PCR; TCRdb holds only in-frame clones, not every one. The sample includes 110,000 to 150,000 clones, less than 65% of them seen just once. Material for sequencing was CD8+ T cells sorted from blood. The receptors shown here come from a human donor in good health.

This chain connects TRBV29-1 to TRBJ1-2; D unclear. Germline V gives CDR1 SQVTM, CDR2 ANQGSEA. The ends were cut back, 3 bases at V and 5 bases at J, with 7 bases in the middle. This CDR3 contains 11 residues. The DNA for the CDR3 is TGCAGCGTTGATGCCCGGTATGGCTACACCTTC. As protein: CSVDARYGYTF.

As DNA, the CDR3 is TGCGCCAGCAGCTCAACTACCGGGACAGGTTGGGCCGAGCAGTACTTC. Encoded protein: CASSSTTGTGWAEQYF. The chain uses TRBV5-1 and TRBJ2-7; 8 bases line up with TRBD1. The V segment lost 3 bases and the J segment 6 bases; nucleotides outside the gene matches: 14. Germline CDR1 is SGHRS and CDR2 is YFSETQ. CDR3 length equals 16 residues.

This clone was seen a handful of times. V is TRBV13 and J is TRBJ2-5; weak D call: TRBD2 (7 bases). This CDR3 spans 19 amino acids. The germline CDR1 and CDR2 sequences are PRHDT and FYEKMQ (reference sequence). V was trimmed by 0 bases and J by 3 bases, leaving 23 bases between them. CDR3 DNA: TGTGCCAGCAGCTTAGGAGGGGGTCCGGGACTAAAGTCGGAAGAGACCCAGTACTTC. Translating gives CASSLGGGPGLKSEETQYF.

The chain combines TRBV5-6 with TRBJ1-1; the D is unclear. The CDR3 consists of 12 residues. Germline-derived CDR1 and CDR2 are SGHDT and YYEEEE. Trimming shortened V by 2 bases and J by 4 bases, and 6 bases separated the two germline ends. CDR3 sequence reads: CASSFEGTEAFF. The CDR3 nucleotides read TGTGCCAGCAGCTTCGAGGGCACTGAAGCTTTCTTT. Full variable domain (remainder filled in from reference TRBV5-6 and TRBJ1-1): DAGVTQSPTHLIKTRGQQVTLRCSPKSGHDTVSWYQQALGQGPQFIFQYYEEEERQRGNFPDRFSGHQFPNYSSELNVNALLLGDSALYLCASSFEGTEAFFGQGTRLTVV.

The chain uses TRBV11-1 and TRBJ2-7, with a possible D match to TRBD2 (5 bases). CDR3 length: 13 amino acids. Germline V gene sequence: CDR1 SGHAT, CDR2 FQDESV (reference sequence). V lost 3 bases and J 3 bases, leaving 9 bases between the germline ends. CDR3 sequence (DNA): TGTGCCAGCAGCTTCTCGGGGAACTACGAGCAGTACTTC. Protein: CASSFSGNYEQYF.

The genes are TRBV27 and TRBJ2-1; tentatively, D is TRBD1 (6 bases). V shed 6 bases and J shed 2 bases, with 8 bases lying between them. Germline V gene lookup returns CDR1 MNHEY and CDR2 SMNVEV (reference sequence). There are 13 residues in the CDR3. The DNA of the CDR3 is TGTGCCAGCAGGGACAGCCCCTACAATGAGCAGTTCTTC. Its protein product is CASRDSPYNEQFF.

V is TRBV27 and J is TRBJ2-1; D is unclear. This CDR3 comprises 12 residues. V was pared by 3 bases and J by 5 bases, with 5 bases between. CDR1 and CDR2 from the germline V gene are MNHEY and SMNVEV (reference sequence). CDR3 protein: CASSFLNNEQFF. Here the CDR3 DNA reads TGTGCCAGCAGTTTCCTCAACAATGAGCAGTTCTTC.

The V and J genes are TRBV15 and TRBJ2-7; the D is unclear. V lost 4 bases, J lost 6 bases, and 13 bases lay in between. The CDR3 covers 13 residues. Germline lookup yields CDR1 LNHNV and CDR2 YYDKDF (reference sequence). This chain's CDR3 is CATSTDGFTEQYF. The CDR3 DNA follows: TGTGCCACCAGCACTGACGGGTTTACCGAGCAGTACTTC.

The rearrangement joins TRBV4-1 to TRBJ2-7; possibly TRBD1 for D (5 bases). V lost 3 bases and J 2 bases, leaving 14 bases between the germline ends. Per the germline V gene, CDR1 is MGHRA and CDR2 is YSYEKL. This CDR3 region has 15 residues. The CDR3 DNA follows: TGCGCCAGCAGCCACAGGGCCTTCGCCCCCTACGAGCAGTACTTC. Its protein is CASSHRAFAPYEQYF.

The chain links TRBV5-6 to TRBJ1-1; weak D call: TRBD1 (5 bases). The CDR3 totals 12 residues. Trimming removed 3 bases from V and 5 bases from J, with 8 bases in between. Per germline, CDR1 SGHDT and CDR2 YYEEEE. DNA of the CDR3: TGTGCCAGCAGCTCGGAGGGGACTGAAGCTTTCTTT. Translating gives CASSSEGTEAFF.

This clone turned up a few times. The CDR3 is CASSVGVSYEQYF. For the CDR3, the DNA is TGTGCCAGCAGCGTAGGGGTTTCCTACGAGCAGTACTTC. This chain connects TRBV5-4 to TRBJ2-7; possibly TRBD1 for D (5 bases). This CDR3 is 13 amino acids long. V was cut by 4 bases and J by 1 base, with 9 bases left in between. Germline-derived CDR1 and CDR2 are SGHNT and YYREEE (reference sequence).

This clone has ten or more counts. The chain employs TRBV2 and TRBJ2-7, with D uncertain. In germline, CDR1 is SNHLY, CDR2 FYNNEI. The V and J ends lost 6 bases and 4 bases respectively, with 22 bases between them. The CDR3 runs to 16 residues. The CDR3 reads CASSPPSAGMGYEQYF. In DNA, the CDR3 is TGTGCCAGCAGCCCACCCAGCGCAGGAATGGGGTACGAGCAGTACTTC.

The chain uses TRBV2 and TRBJ2-4; D ambiguous. Germline CDR1 reads SNHLY; CDR2 reads FYNNEI. CDR3 length: 13 amino acids. V gave up 7 bases and J gave up 0 bases, with 7 bases separating them. CDR3 loop: CASTPRAKNIQYF. The CDR3 DNA is TGTGCCAGCACCCCGAGAGCCAAAAACATTCAGTACTTC.

This clone has just a few counts. V usage is TRBV4-1 and J usage is TRBJ2-7, with D possibly being TRBD1 or TRBD2 (5 bases each). The germline V gene has CDR1 MGHRA and CDR2 YSYEKL. This CDR3 has 13 residues. Trimming removed 3 bases from V and 6 bases from J, with 12 bases in between. CDR3 in DNA: TGCGCCAGCAGCCAGTCGAGAGGGGCCGAGCAGTACTTC. This sequence encodes CASSQSRGAEQYF.